A selection of T cell receptor beta chains follows, all from one sample in a study of blood T cell repertoires in COVID-19. Data came from immunoSEQ multiplex PCR; TCRdb stores just in-frame clones and leaves some out. This sample has around 250,000 clones, with nearly 90% found just once. The specimen sequenced was peripheral blood. The receptors here all came from a woman in her 40s who had recovered from COVID-19. CDR3s include the opening cysteine and the closing phenylalanine or tryptophan. Each record gives: V gene, D gene, J gene, clone size, CDR3 DNA, CDR3 protein. The D gene is left open where the match is weak. The size entry is marked missing in some rows and otherwise reads once, few, many or a size class.

V gene: TRBV3-1/TRBV3-2; D gene: NA; J gene: TRBJ2-5; clone size: NA; CDR3 DNA: TGTGCCAGCAGCCAAGTCAGGGGAGAGACCCAGTACTTC; CDR3 protein: CASSQVRGETQYF
V gene: TRBV10-3; D gene: NA; J gene: TRBJ2-2; clone size: few; CDR3 DNA: TGTGCCAGCCGAGGGATCGGGGAGCTGTTTTTT; CDR3 protein: CASRGIGELFF
V gene: TRBV11-2; D gene: NA; J gene: TRBJ2-2; clone size: NA; CDR3 DNA: TGTGCCAGCGGACTGACAGGTTCGAACACCGGGGAGCTGTTTTTT; CDR3 protein: CASGLTGSNTGELFF
V gene: TRBV5-1; D gene: TRBD2; J gene: TRBJ2-5; clone size: NA; CDR3 DNA: TGCGCCAGCAGCCTCACCCCTAGCGGGGCGTACCAAGAGACCCAGTACTTC; CDR3 protein: CASSLTPSGAYQETQYF
V gene: TRBV30; D gene: NA; J gene: TRBJ1-5; clone size: NA; CDR3 DNA: TGTGCCTGGAACAGGGTACCGAATCAGCCCCAGCATTTT; CDR3 protein: CAWNRVPNQPQHF
V gene: TRBV19; D gene: TRBD2; J gene: TRBJ2-4; clone size: NA; CDR3 DNA: TGTGCCAGTAGGGTGACTAGCGGGAGCCCCGTGGACATTCAGTACTTC; CDR3 protein: CASRVTSGSPVDIQYF
V gene: TRBV11-2; D gene: TRBD2; J gene: TRBJ2-1; clone size: NA; CDR3 DNA: TGTGCCAGCAGTAGAGGGACTAGCGGCCATTACAATGAGCAGTTCTTC; CDR3 protein: CASSRGTSGHYNEQFF
V gene: TRBV7-2; D gene: TRBD2; J gene: TRBJ2-3; clone size: NA; CDR3 DNA: TGTGCCAGCAGCTTCGGACTAGCGGGAGATGCGCAGTATTTT; CDR3 protein: CASSFGLAGDAQYF
V gene: TRBV2; D gene: NA; J gene: TRBJ2-5; clone size: NA; CDR3 DNA: TGTGCCAGCACGGTTTTCGAGGAGACCCAGTACTTC; CDR3 protein: CASTVFEETQYF
V gene: TRBV6-1; D gene: TRBD2; J gene: TRBJ2-4; clone size: NA; CDR3 DNA: TGTGCCAGCAGTGTCGACTCCTTTATTAGCGGGGGGACCCATAAAAACATTCAGTACTTC; CDR3 protein: CASSVDSFISGGTHKNIQYF
V gene: TRBV4-3; D gene: TRBD2; J gene: TRBJ2-1; clone size: NA; CDR3 DNA: TGCGCCAGCAGCCAAGATGGAGCGGGAGCGCTTAATGAGCAGTTCTTC; CDR3 protein: CASSQDGAGALNEQFF
V gene: TRBV6-2/TRBV6-3; D gene: TRBD1; J gene: TRBJ2-1; clone size: NA; CDR3 DNA: TGTGCCAGCAGTGGACAGGGGGCTTCCTACAATGAGCAGTTCTTC; CDR3 protein: CASSGQGASYNEQFF
V gene: TRBV4-2; D gene: NA; J gene: TRBJ1-6; clone size: few; CDR3 DNA: TGTGCCAGCAGCCAACTAAGGGACGGGGGTTCACCCCTCCACTTT; CDR3 protein: CASSQLRDGGSPLHF
V gene: TRBV7-8; D gene: TRBD1; J gene: TRBJ1-2; clone size: NA; CDR3 DNA: TGTGCCAGCAGCCCACTCCTTCGACAGGGGGCGTACTATGGCTACACCTTC; CDR3 protein: CASSPLLRQGAYYGYTF
V gene: TRBV4-1; D gene: NA; J gene: TRBJ1-5; clone size: NA; CDR3 DNA: TGCGCCAGCAGCCAAGAACCAGCGGTCCAGCCCCAGCATTTT; CDR3 protein: CASSQEPAVQPQHF
V gene: TRBV5-1; D gene: NA; J gene: TRBJ1-1; clone size: NA; CDR3 DNA: TGCGCCAGCAGCAAGACAGCGAACACTGAAGCTTTCTTT; CDR3 protein: CASSKTANTEAFF
V gene: TRBV6-5; D gene: TRBD1; J gene: TRBJ1-6; clone size: NA; CDR3 DNA: TGTGCCAGCAGGATGGGGACAGGAGGGGGTTCACCCCTCCACTTT; CDR3 protein: CASRMGTGGGSPLHF
V gene: TRBV28; D gene: TRBD1; J gene: TRBJ1-5; clone size: NA; CDR3 DNA: TGTGCCAGCAGTCCTCAATGGGGGCCAGGGGGCATAGTCGGGCATCAGCCCCAGCATTTT; CDR3 protein: CASSPQWGPGGIVGHQPQHF
V gene: TRBV6-5; D gene: NA; J gene: TRBJ2-7; clone size: NA; CDR3 DNA: TGTGCCAGCGGGAGGGGGTCCTACGAGCAGTACTTC; CDR3 protein: CASGRGSYEQYF
V gene: TRBV6-5; D gene: TRBD1; J gene: TRBJ1-2; clone size: NA; CDR3 DNA: TGTGCCAGCAGTCCGGGACAGTACTATGGCTACACCTTC; CDR3 protein: CASSPGQYYGYTF
V gene: TRBV7-3; D gene: NA; J gene: TRBJ2-5; clone size: NA; CDR3 DNA: TGTGCCAGCAGCTCTACGGGGACAAACGGGGAGACCCAGTACTTC; CDR3 protein: CASSSTGTNGETQYF
V gene: TRBV19; D gene: TRBD1; J gene: TRBJ2-2; clone size: NA; CDR3 DNA: TGTGCCAGTAGTCCAGTACAGGGGGCAAACACCGGGGAGCTGTTTTTT; CDR3 protein: CASSPVQGANTGELFF
V gene: TRBV18; D gene: NA; J gene: TRBJ1-2; clone size: NA; CDR3 DNA: TGTGCCAGCTCAAACGGAGAAGGACTTGGCTACACCTTC; CDR3 protein: CASSNGEGLGYTF
V gene: TRBV11-2; D gene: NA; J gene: TRBJ1-1; clone size: NA; CDR3 DNA: TGTGCCAGCAGCTTAGGGACAGCGAATTTGAACACTGAAGCTTTCTTT; CDR3 protein: CASSLGTANLNTEAFF
V gene: TRBV12-3/TRBV12-4; D gene: TRBD1; J gene: TRBJ1-1; clone size: NA; CDR3 DNA: TGTGCCAGCAGGACAGGGGCAGGCGCTGAAGCTTTCTTT; CDR3 protein: CASRTGAGAEAFF
V gene: TRBV28; D gene: TRBD1; J gene: TRBJ1-5; clone size: NA; CDR3 DNA: TGTGCCAGCAGCAAGGGACAGAGCAATCAGCCCCAGCATTTT; CDR3 protein: CASSKGQSNQPQHF
V gene: TRBV19; D gene: TRBD1; J gene: TRBJ2-4; clone size: NA; CDR3 DNA: TGTGCCAGTAGTACTCCGACCGGGACAGAAAACATTCAGTACTTC; CDR3 protein: CASSTPTGTENIQYF
V gene: TRBV5-4; D gene: NA; J gene: TRBJ1-4; clone size: NA; CDR3 DNA: TGTGCCAGCAGCTTGGCGGGGTTCGGCGAAAAACTGTTTTTT; CDR3 protein: CASSLAGFGEKLFF
V gene: TRBV3-1/TRBV3-2; D gene: NA; J gene: TRBJ2-7; clone size: NA; CDR3 DNA: TGTGCCAGCAGCCAAGATTACCCAGGGGGAGGCTACGAGCAGTACTTC; CDR3 protein: CASSQDYPGGGYEQYF
V gene: TRBV19; D gene: NA; J gene: TRBJ2-1; clone size: NA; CDR3 DNA: TGTGCCAGTAGTACAACCGGGGGTAACAATGAGCAGTTCTTC; CDR3 protein: CASSTTGGNNEQFF
V gene: TRBV6-5; D gene: NA; J gene: TRBJ1-2; clone size: NA; CDR3 DNA: TGTGCCAGCAGGCTGACAGAGACGGGTGGCTACACCTTC; CDR3 protein: CASRLTETGGYTF
V gene: TRBV2; D gene: NA; J gene: TRBJ2-1; clone size: NA; CDR3 DNA: TGTGCCAGCAGTGACGGAGTCAATGAGCAGTTCTTC; CDR3 protein: CASSDGVNEQFF
V gene: TRBV7-3; D gene: NA; J gene: TRBJ2-6; clone size: NA; CDR3 DNA: TGTGCCAGCAGCTTAAGGCTCAACTCTGGGGCCAACGTCCTGACTTTC; CDR3 protein: CASSLRLNSGANVLTF
V gene: TRBV5-1; D gene: NA; J gene: TRBJ2-3; clone size: NA; CDR3 DNA: TGCGCCAGCAGCTTGGCCGTAGCCTACACAGATACGCAGTATTTT; CDR3 protein: CASSLAVAYTDTQYF
V gene: TRBV11-3; D gene: TRBD2; J gene: TRBJ2-1; clone size: NA; CDR3 DNA: TGTGCCAGCAGACGAAGGAGCGGGGATGACGAGAATGAGCAGTTCTTC; CDR3 protein: CASRRRSGDDENEQFF
V gene: TRBV5-4; D gene: TRBD2; J gene: TRBJ2-1; clone size: NA; CDR3 DNA: TGTGCCAGCAGCTGGGGTATAAGCGGGACCTACAATGAGCAGTTCTTC; CDR3 protein: CASSWGISGTYNEQFF
V gene: TRBV9; D gene: NA; J gene: TRBJ2-3; clone size: NA; CDR3 DNA: TGTGCCAGCAGCGTTTCCGCACTCCCAGATACGCAGTATTTT; CDR3 protein: CASSVSALPDTQYF
V gene: TRBV3-1/TRBV3-2; D gene: NA; J gene: TRBJ1-5; clone size: NA; CDR3 DNA: TGTGCCAGCAGCCAAGGTAACAGGGCGAAGCAGCCCCAGCATTTT; CDR3 protein: CASSQGNRAKQPQHF
V gene: TRBV19; D gene: TRBD1; J gene: TRBJ2-5; clone size: NA; CDR3 DNA: TGTGCCAGTCGGGGGACAGGGGAAGAGACCCAGTACTTC; CDR3 protein: CASRGTGEETQYF
V gene: TRBV5-6; D gene: NA; J gene: TRBJ2-3; clone size: NA; CDR3 DNA: TGTGCCAGCAGCTTGGTGTTGGGGACATACACAGATACGCAGTATTTT; CDR3 protein: CASSLVLGTYTDTQYF
V gene: TRBV5-6; D gene: NA; J gene: TRBJ1-4; clone size: once; CDR3 DNA: TGTGCCAGCACTCTCACAGGGAGTGGGGGAAAACTGTTTTTT; CDR3 protein: CASTLTGSGGKLFF
V gene: TRBV3-1/TRBV3-2; D gene: TRBD1; J gene: TRBJ2-7; clone size: once; CDR3 DNA: TGTGCCAGCAGCAGGACAGGGACTGGGGAGCAGTACTTC; CDR3 protein: CASSRTGTGEQYF
V gene: TRBV28; D gene: TRBD1; J gene: TRBJ1-1; clone size: NA; CDR3 DNA: TGTGCCGCGGGCAGGGGGCGCACTGAAGCTTTCTTT; CDR3 protein: CAAGRGRTEAFF
V gene: TRBV27; D gene: TRBD1; J gene: TRBJ2-1; clone size: NA; CDR3 DNA: TGTGCCAGCAGCGGACAGGGGACCTACAATGAGCAGTTCTTC; CDR3 protein: CASSGQGTYNEQFF
V gene: TRBV12-3/TRBV12-4; D gene: TRBD1; J gene: TRBJ1-4; clone size: NA; CDR3 DNA: TGTGCCAGCAGCGGACAGGGTGAGGAAAAACTGTTTTTT; CDR3 protein: CASSGQGEEKLFF
V gene: TRBV19; D gene: TRBD1; J gene: TRBJ1-6; clone size: NA; CDR3 DNA: TGTGCCAGTAGTATCCGGGACAGGGGTTTGGATTCACCCCTCCACTTT; CDR3 protein: CASSIRDRGLDSPLHF
V gene: TRBV6-2/TRBV6-3; D gene: NA; J gene: TRBJ1-2; clone size: NA; CDR3 DNA: TGTGCCAGCAGTGACAGGTGGACTAACTATGGCTACACCTTC; CDR3 protein: CASSDRWTNYGYTF
V gene: TRBV24-1; D gene: TRBD2; J gene: TRBJ2-1; clone size: NA; CDR3 DNA: TGTGCCACCAGTTCCGGGACTAGCGGGAGTTTCCGACAGTGGGAGCAGTTCTTC; CDR3 protein: CATSSGTSGSFRQWEQFF